The 29 T cell receptor beta chains reported below all come from one sample, sequenced in a study of blood T cells in healthy people across ages. The authors ran a second PCR of 7 to 11 cycles using a sample-barcoded 5' primer and a J-beta primer mix. A single record per CDR3 protein comes from TCRdb applying MiXCR to the 5' RACE reads. Here the sample spans about 970,000 distinct CDR3 sequences, approximately 50% being singletons. The sequenced sample was blood. The receptors here all came from a woman aged 55-75 years in good health.

V usage is TRBV7-2 and J usage is TRBJ1-5; no definite D call. CDR3 length: 16 amino acids. The germline CDR1 and CDR2 sequences are SGHTA and FQGNSA. Deletions cut 5 bases from V and 0 bases from J, with 14 bases between. The CDR3 DNA follows: TGTGCCAGCAGCCCTAGTGACGCGGTTAGCAATCAGCCCCAGCATTTT. Translating it yields CASSPSDAVSNQPQHF.

The chain uses TRBV3-1 and TRBJ2-5, with 10 bases matching TRBD1. The J call is uncertain, as TRBJ2-7 better fits the DNA end. Germline CDR1 is LGHDT and CDR2 is YNNKEL (reference sequence). The CDR3 length is 14 residues. CDR3 residues: CASSYGTGEDEQYF. CDR3 nucleotide sequence: TGTGCCAGCAGCTACGGGACAGGGGAGGACGAGCAGTACTTC.

The chain links TRBV3-1 to TRBJ2-4; possibly TRBD2 for D (6 bases). The DNA end is a closer match to TRBJ2-5, so the J assignment may be wrong. From germline, CDR1 is LGHDT and CDR2 YNNKEL (reference sequence). CDR3 length: 15 amino acids. CDR3 coding DNA: TGTGCCAGCAGCCTTTCTAGCGTGTGGGGAGAGACCCAGTACTTC. Translated: CASSLSSVWGETQYF.

CDR3 DNA sequence: TGTGCCACCAGCGAAATCGACAGTTACGAGCAGTACTTC. This codes for CATSEIDSYEQYF. The V and J genes are TRBV15 and TRBJ2-7, with D perhaps TRBD1 (5 bases). The CDR3 spans 13 residues. Per germline, CDR1 LNHNV and CDR2 YYDKDF (reference sequence). The V end was cut by 5 bases, the J end by 4 bases, with 12 bases between.

There are a few counts of this clonotype. The rearrangement joins TRBV6-4 to TRBJ2-3; 9 bases line up with TRBD1. Per the germline V gene, CDR1 is MRHNA and CDR2 is SNTAGT. This CDR3 region has 14 residues. V was pared by 8 bases and J by 3 bases, with 6 bases of the junction left unmatched. CDR3 region: CASAGTGKTDTQYF. The DNA for the CDR3 is TGTGCCAGCGCTGGGACAGGGAAGACAGATACGCAGTATTTT.

This clonotype was seen a handful of times. The rearrangement joins TRBV7-9 to TRBJ2-5, with a possible D match to TRBD2 (6 bases). The germline CDR1 and CDR2 sequences are SEHNR and FQNEAQ (reference sequence). V lost 2 bases and J lost 5, with 12 bases in between. The CDR3 covers 14 residues. This CDR3 reads CASSLRGGKETQYF. In nucleotides, the CDR3 is TGTGCCAGCAGCTTAAGAGGAGGGAAGGAGACCCAGTACTTC.

V usage is TRBV4-3 and J usage is TRBJ2-7; TRBD1 matches at 7 bases. CDR1 is LGHNA, CDR2 YSLEER, per germline. With V trimmed by 3 bases and J by 2 bases, 7 bases remained unmatched. CDR3 length: 15 residues. CDR3 region: CASSHFTGDAYEQYF. CDR3 bases: TGCGCCAGCAGCCACTTTACAGGGGACGCCTACGAGCAGTACTTC.

This clonotype came up a few times. The CDR3 is CSASAGSPRETQYF. The CDR3 DNA follows: TGCAGTGCTAGTGCCGGGAGCCCCCGAGAGACCCAGTACTTC. The V and J genes are TRBV20-1 and TRBJ2-5, with D perhaps TRBD2 (6 bases). Germline CDR1 and CDR2: DFQATT and SNEGSKA (reference sequence). The CDR3 has 14 amino acids. V lost 3 bases to trimming and J lost 4 bases, with 15 bases between them.

This clonotype has more than one count but fewer than ten. J is TRBJ2-3 and V is TRBV20-1, with 13 nucleotides matching TRBD2. In germline, CDR1 is DFQATT, CDR2 SNEGSKA (reference sequence). With 5 bases clipped from V and 3 bases from J, the junction kept 8 bases outside the gene matches. This CDR3 is 16 amino acids long. CDR3 coding DNA: TGCAGTGCTGAGCTGACTAGCGGGGGGAATACAGATACGCAGTATTTT. The encoded protein is CSAELTSGGNTDTQYF.

In this sample, this clonotype turned up once. This sequence joins TRBV12-3 or TRBV12-4 and TRBJ2-2; TRBD1 might be the D (6 bases). Trimming left V 3 bases short and J 7 bases short, with 18 bases between. There are 16 residues in the CDR3. Here the CDR3 reads CASSFLSDSSLGELFF. CDR3 coding DNA: TGTGCCAGCAGTTTTCTCTCGGACAGCAGTCTCGGGGAGCTGTTTTTT.

This clonotype was seen only once. The junction and the germline gene differ at one end; a read error may be behind it. The genes are TRBV4-2 and TRBJ1-2; 8 nucleotides line up with TRBD1. In germline, CDR1 is LGHNA, CDR2 YNFKEQ. The CDR3 is 15 residues long. The DNA of the CDR3 is TGTGCCGGCAGCCAAGAACAGGGGGGCCATGATGGCTACACCTTC. Amino acid sequence: CAGSQEQGGHDGYTF.

This clonotype was seen more than once but under ten times. The gene calls are TRBV29-1 and TRBJ1-5, with D uncertain. The CDR3 extends over 14 amino acids. The germline CDR1 and CDR2 sequences are SQVTM and ANQGSEA. The V gene lost 5 bases and the J gene lost 3 bases, with 14 bases spanning the gap. CDR3 loop: CSVRVYGLNQPQHF. CDR3 coding DNA: TGCAGCGTTCGAGTTTACGGACTCAATCAGCCCCAGCATTTT.

V gene TRBV9 combines with J gene TRBJ2-3; TRBD2 matches at 12 bases. Germline trimming cut 2 bases from V and 5 bases from J; bases unmatched to any gene: 3. Germline CDR1 SGDLS, CDR2 YYNGEE. This CDR3 region has 15 residues. CDR3 protein: CASSVLAGGIDTQYF. The CDR3 nucleotides read TGTGCCAGCAGCGTCCTAGCGGGAGGGATAGATACGCAGTATTTT.

The chain combines TRBV3-1 with TRBJ2-1; 8 bases fit TRBD2. Germline CDR1 reads LGHDT; CDR2 reads YNNKEL (reference sequence). The CDR3 has 16 residues. J lost 4 bases, V lost 2 bases, and 7 bases had no gene match. The DNA of the CDR3 is TGTGCCAGCAGCCAATATGGGCTAGCGGGTTACAATGAGCAGTTCTTC. It translates to CASSQYGLAGYNEQFF.

This clonotype turned up a few times. The CDR3 is CASTEASGYTDTQYF. The CDR3 DNA sequence: TGTGCCAGCACTGAGGCTAGCGGGTACACAGATACGCAGTATTTT. The V call is TRBV2, the J call TRBJ2-3, with 8 bases identical to TRBD2. There are 15 residues in the CDR3. V gave up 7 bases and J gave up 2 bases; unmatched junction bases: 8. CDR1 SNHLY and CDR2 FYNNEI come from the germline V gene.

The genes are TRBV20-1 and TRBJ2-2; TRBD2 is a possible D gene (5 bases). This CDR3 has 16 residues. V lost 0 bases and J 4 bases, leaving 15 bases between the germline ends. The germline V gene encodes CDR1 DFQATT and CDR2 SNEGSKA (reference sequence). CDR3 sequence reads: CSARDPQRSGTGELFF. The CDR3 coding sequence is TGCAGTGCTAGAGATCCCCAGCGGTCGGGCACCGGGGAGCTGTTTTTT.

This clonotype has a handful of counts. The rearrangement uses TRBV20-1 and TRBJ2-7; 9 bases line up with TRBD1. The J call may be faulty, since TRBJ2-5 better matches the DNA end. The germline CDR1 and CDR2 sequences are DFQATT and SNEGSKA (reference sequence). The CDR3 contains 12 residues. CDR3 protein: CSAGQGKATQYF. For the CDR3, the DNA is TGCAGTGCAGGACAGGGGAAAGCGACCCAGTACTTC.

This clonotype came up once. The rearrangement uses TRBV7-9 and TRBJ2-1; 9 bases agree with TRBD2. The length of the CDR3 is 15 residues. In germline, CDR1 is SEHNR, CDR2 FQNEAQ (reference sequence). V lost 1 base, J lost 3 bases, and 1 base stayed unmatched. The CDR3 coding sequence is TGTGCCAGCAGCTTAGAGCGGGGGGTCTACAATGAGCAGTTCTTC. Amino acid sequence: CASSLERGVYNEQFF.

V and J are TRBV7-9 and TRBJ2-3; 10 bases are shared with TRBD2. The CDR3 length is 16 residues. V dropped 4 bases and J dropped 2; count of bases not matched to a gene: 6. From germline, CDR1 is SEHNR and CDR2 FQNEAQ (reference sequence). This chain's CDR3 is CASSYGLAVNTDTQYF. CDR3 in DNA: TGTGCCAGCAGCTACGGACTAGCGGTTAACACAGATACGCAGTATTTT.

A few counts support this clonotype. The rearrangement links TRBV27 to TRBJ2-1, with D possibly TRBD2 on 5 matching bases. Trimming stripped 4 bases from V and 3 bases from J, with 10 bases between. The CDR3 contains 14 residues. Germline V CDR1 and CDR2: MNHEY, SMNVEV (reference sequence). The DNA for the CDR3 is TGTGCCAGCAGTTCATTAGCGATCTACAATGAGCAGTTCTTC. Residues: CASSSLAIYNEQFF.

This clonotype showed up just a few times. V gene TRBV27 combines with J gene TRBJ2-3, with 11 bases matching TRBD1. Germline loops: CDR1 MNHEY, CDR2 SMNVEV (reference sequence). After removal of 2 bases from V and 4 bases from J, the junction contained 2 bases not matched to a gene. The CDR3 sequence is 15 residues long. Here the CDR3 DNA reads TGTGCCAGCAGTTTAGGACAGGGGGCCCCAGATACGCAGTATTTT. It encodes CASSLGQGAPDTQYF.

The rearrangement joins TRBV5-1 to TRBJ2-7, with D perhaps TRBD2 (5 bases). Trimming removed 4 bases from V and 7 bases from J, with 15 bases in between. In germline, CDR1 is SGHRS, CDR2 YFSETQ. The length of the CDR3 is 13 residues. The CDR3 protein is CASSILEGNEQYF. The CDR3 coding sequence is TGCGCCAGCAGCATCCTAGAGGGCAATGAGCAGTACTTC.

The chain has TRBV7-2 and TRBJ2-7; no firm D call. The CDR3 totals 16 residues. CDR1 and CDR2 from the germline V gene are SGHTA and FQGNSA. Trimming took off 0 bases at V and 2 bases at J, with 14 bases between the two ends. The CDR3 bases are TGTGCCAGCAGCTTAGCGGTGGCAGTGATTACCTACGAGCAGTACTTC. Translation: CASSLAVAVITYEQYF.

The table lists this clonotype with a count of one. The chain employs TRBV29-1 and TRBJ2-5; a weak D match, TRBD1 (6 bases). TRBJ2-7 matches the DNA end more closely, so the J call is doubtful. Germline CDR1 is SQVTM and CDR2 is ANQGSEA. The CDR3 is 13 amino acids. The CDR3 is CSVAQGHGDEQYF. DNA of the CDR3: TGCAGCGTCGCCCAGGGGCATGGGGACGAGCAGTACTTC.

The chain carries TRBV11-2 and TRBJ2-1; TRBD2 might be the D (5 bases). Germline CDR1 SGHAT, CDR2 FQNNGV. This CDR3 is built from 13 residues. The V end lost 5 bases, the J end lost 9 bases, and 14 bases lay between the germline ends. The CDR3 DNA sequence: TGTGCCAGCAGCGTAGCGACATTGGCTGAGCAGTTCTTC. Its protein product is CASSVATLAEQFF.

V gene TRBV7-2 combines with J gene TRBJ2-1, with D possibly TRBD2 on 6 matching bases. This CDR3 region has 15 residues. Germline values: CDR1 SGHTA, CDR2 FQGNSA. The V gene lost 5 bases and the J gene lost 13 bases, with 24 bases spanning the gap. The DNA for the CDR3 is TGTGCCAGCAGCCCCGGGGTAGGGGTAAAGCGGGCACAGTTCTTC. Its translation: CASSPGVGVKRAQFF.

The gene calls are TRBV4-1 and TRBJ2-5, with 7 bases that match TRBD1. Per the germline V gene, CDR1 is MGHRA and CDR2 is YSYEKL. The CDR3 contains 14 residues. J was trimmed by 5 bases and V by 4 bases; bases with no gene match: 7. The CDR3 DNA follows: TGCGCCAGCAGCCGACAGGGTCGAGGGGAGACCCAGTACTTC. This codes for CASSRQGRGETQYF.

The V and J genes are TRBV9 and TRBJ2-7, with 7 nucleotides matching TRBD2. Germline-derived CDR1 and CDR2 are SGDLS and YYNGEE. The CDR3 has 13 amino acids. V was clipped by 2 bases and J by 5 bases; unmatched bases: 4. This CDR3 reads CASSVRDYDEQYF. The CDR3 DNA reads TGTGCCAGCAGCGTGAGGGACTATGACGAGCAGTACTTC.

The V gene is TRBV7-2, the J gene TRBJ2-3, with D perhaps assigned TRBD1 or TRBD2 (6 bases each). Germline CDR1 SGHTA, CDR2 FQGNSA. The CDR3 is 16 residues long. V lost 3 bases and J 2 bases, leaving 15 bases between the germline ends. The CDR3 here is CASSFLGGGLTDTQYF. The CDR3, as DNA: TGTGCCAGCAGCTTCCTCGGGGGCGGCCTCACAGATACGCAGTATTTT.